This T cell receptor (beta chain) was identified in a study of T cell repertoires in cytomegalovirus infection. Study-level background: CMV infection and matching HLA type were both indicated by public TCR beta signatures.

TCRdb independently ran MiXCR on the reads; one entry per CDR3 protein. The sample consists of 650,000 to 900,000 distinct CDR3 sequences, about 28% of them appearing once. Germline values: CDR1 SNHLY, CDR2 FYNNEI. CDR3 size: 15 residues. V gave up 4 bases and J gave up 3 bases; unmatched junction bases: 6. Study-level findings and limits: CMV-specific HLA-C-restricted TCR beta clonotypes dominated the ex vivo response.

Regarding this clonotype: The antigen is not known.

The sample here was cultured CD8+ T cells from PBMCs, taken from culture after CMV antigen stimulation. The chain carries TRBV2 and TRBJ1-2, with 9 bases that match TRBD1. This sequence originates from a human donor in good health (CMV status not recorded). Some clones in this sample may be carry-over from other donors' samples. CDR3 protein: CASSGWTGDDYGYTF. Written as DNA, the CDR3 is TGTGCCAGCAGTGGGTGGACAGGGGATGACTATGGCTACACCTTC.